This T cell receptor beta chain was captured in a study of beta chain features in type 1 diabetes (dated by TCRdb to the late 2010s). As for the study more broadly: Mean age, gender distribution, total cell number and subset yield were not different between patients and healthy donors. Across all samples, some 100,000,000 sorted cells were examined, and cell number per subset correlated strongly with RNA yield. In the study, recently diagnosed type 1 diabetes patients and matched healthy donors were compared on the TCRB repertoires of their sorted circulating CD4+ T cell subsets. Naive and central memory subsets were obtained from all 30 or so donors, but regulatory and stem cell-like memory subsets were isolated from only 8 patients and roughly eight healthy donors. Study-wide conclusions, independent of this receptor: At VDJ recombination sites, patients with type 1 diabetes made fewer insertions and deleted more nucleotides, a pattern implying thymic rearrangement abnormalities. Because cDNA was sequenced instead of genomic DNA, highly expressing activated cells could be over-represented, though the groups showed no difference in activation or CD3 levels. Naive, central memory and regulatory TCRB repertoires appeared to be more alike among patients than among healthy donors. HLA sub-analyses involved small numbers of individuals, so any influence of HLA type on TCRB rearrangement remained unresolved. Type 1 diabetes patients showed a moderate but significant shortening of TCRB CDR3 length in all four CD4+ subsets. PCR might favor shorter templates, but patient and control samples were amplified and corrected together, so any skew would affect both groups equally.

The High Capacity cDNA Reverse Transcription Kit was used to reverse transcribe all of the isolated RNA, meaning that expressed TCRB transcripts were what got sequenced. Naive, central memory and regulatory T cell samples underwent deep immunoSEQ sequencing, averaging about 3.57 million total reads per sample. Sorted cells were lysed in RLT buffer and RNA was extracted with DNase-treated RNeasy Micro or Mini kits, depending on cell number. Each cell subset was processed separately to prevent cross-contamination, with patient and healthy donor samples processed together. The immunoSEQ multiplex PCR was used to amplify TCRB sequences from cDNA, generating 87-bp fragments that spanned the CDR3 region. Sequencing of the amplicons was done on the Illumina HiSeq platform. As for the original processing: PCR bias was corrected computationally using synthetic template baselines, and reads within Hamming distance 2 were collapsed, with unmergeable singletons discarded. Reads were aligned against IMGT to assign V, D and J genes, CDR3 length and insertions or deletions at six rearrangement sites. Within each subset, clonotype counts were normalized to sorted cell number, and only after that were true diversity and Gini coefficients computed with the tcR R package. The overlap coefficient, calculated on TCRB nucleotide sequences, was used to measure repertoire sharing. The table was pulled from immuneACCESS by TCRdb, which kept in-frame rearrangements only. Such tables lose some clones; where checked, under half of the loss comes from unresolved V genes, and the rest has no known cause. The D gene and trimming were derived from the DNA, and the V and J assignments and clone size from that table. This sample holds about 150,000 clones; nearly 50% were observed only once. The top ten clonotypes cover around 0.42% of the sample.

A single peripheral blood draw of 90 to 150 mL on average was collected from each donor into heparinised tubes. A BD FACSAria II and a panel including CD45RO, CCR7, CD25, CD127, CD95 and CD27 were used to sort naive, central memory, regulatory and stem cell-like memory CD4+ T cells. A purity above 95% was achieved for all sorted populations. PBMCs were isolated immediately by Lymphoprep density gradient centrifugation and stained directly without culture. Samples were stained and sorted in pairs, with one healthy donor and one patient per experiment, so that batch effects were minimized. V sheds 7 bases and J sheds 5 bases, leaving 14 bases between their ends. CDR1 MDHEN and CDR2 SYDVKM were looked up in the germline V gene. Reading from cysteine to phenylalanine, the CDR3 counts 13 amino acids. This entry keeps only the CDR3 DNA: 39 bases, framed from base 1. Remarks on this clone: It has no known antigen specificity. The input lacks base qualities; no much larger clone sits a single base away.

This receptor was obtained from a man aged 18 to 29 in good health. The specimen was Tregs from blood. The cell subset or site label here, explained by the study, means: regulatory CD4+ T cells. The rearranged segments are TRBV28 and TRBJ1-1; TRBD1 is a possible D gene, resting on 5 matching bases. Read as DNA, the sequence is TGTGCCAGCATGCGGGGGGGAGGGACTGAAGCTTTCTTT. Translated, this is CASMRGGGTEAFF.